Listed here is a single T cell receptor (beta chain). CDR1 is SGHVS and CDR2 is FNYEAQ in the germline V gene. The V gene lost 2 bases and the J gene lost 2 bases, with 12 bases spanning the gap. CDR3 length: 15 residues. This sample was included in a study of blood T cell repertoires in COVID-19. Study as a whole: PBMCs, B-cell-depleted T cells, or T cells provided the cDNA or gDNA that made up the material.

Under the authors' procedure: For nucleated cells, counts were estimated from reference gene primer amplification. Measured with immunoSEQ multiplex PCR; TCRdb has only the in-frame clones, and not every one. The V and J calls and clone size come from that table; D and trimming were worked out from the DNA. The data show about 120,000 clones, roughly four fifths seen once. The source material was peripheral blood. This clonotype was sampled from a human donor in a cohort sampled during active COVID-19. This chain uses TRBV7-6 with TRBJ2-5, with a tentative D call TRBD2 (6 bases). The CDR3 region is CASSLMSLAQETQYF. The CDR3 coding sequence is TGTGCCAGCAGCTTAATGAGCCTAGCGCAAGAGACCCAGTACTTC.